This passage covers 18 T cell receptor beta chains from one sample sequenced in a study of blood T cell repertoires in COVID-19. Only in-frame clones appear in the TCRdb table, and some are missing; sequencing was by immunoSEQ multiplex PCR. Found here are 250,000 to 350,000 clones, 87% of them singletons; the top ten hold around 2.1%. Sequencing used peripheral blood. These receptors all stem from a man younger than 35 with active or convalescent COVID-19.

The CDR3 is CASSSTGTSTDTQYF. CDR3 DNA: TGTGCCAGCAGTTCAACCGGGACTAGCACAGATACGCAGTATTTT. The chain couples TRBV6-8 to TRBJ2-3; tentative D call: TRBD2 (6 bases). CDR1 and CDR2 from the germline V gene are MNHGY and SAAAGT. The length of the CDR3 is 15 residues. The V end lost 4 bases, the J end lost 0 bases, and 11 bases lay between the germline ends.

J is TRBJ2-6 and V is TRBV4-1; no definite D call. CDR1 and CDR2 from the germline V gene are MGHRA and YSYEKL. The V end lost 0 bases, the J end lost 0 bases, and 9 bases lay between the germline ends. This CDR3 spans 17 amino acids. CDR3 residues: CASSQDASNSGANVLTF. In nucleotides, the CDR3 is TGCGCCAGCAGCCAAGATGCTAGTAACTCTGGGGCCAACGTCCTGACTTTC.

On this clone: The sample contains more than one DNA sequence encoding this CDR3. The chain recombines TRBV5-4 with TRBJ2-1, with D hard to call. The V end lost 0 bases, the J end lost 0 bases, and 7 bases lay between the germline ends. Per germline, CDR1 SGHNT and CDR2 YYREEE (reference sequence). The CDR3 runs to 15 residues. CDR3: CASSLAGSSYNEQFF. CDR3 nucleotide sequence: TGTGCCAGCAGCTTGGCAGGAAGCTCCTACAATGAGCAGTTCTTC.

A single count supports this clone. The gene calls are TRBV6-5 and TRBJ2-7, with 8 bases identical to TRBD1. Unmatched junction bases numbered 6, after V lost 7 bases and J lost 7 bases. This CDR3 is 12 amino acids long. Germline V lookup: CDR1 MNHEY, CDR2 SVGAGI. The CDR3 sequence: CASIQGAREQYF. CDR3 nucleotides: TGTGCCAGCATTCAGGGGGCGCGAGAGCAGTACTTC.

V gene TRBV7-7 combines with J gene TRBJ2-7; 10 bases match TRBD1. This CDR3 has 15 residues. Germline V gene lookup returns CDR1 SSHAT and CDR2 FNYEAQ (reference sequence). With V trimmed by 5 bases and J by 3 bases, 7 bases remained unmatched. The CDR3 nucleotides read TGTGCCAGCAGCCTAAGGACAGGGGGAGACTACGAGCAGTACTTC. It translates to CASSLRTGGDYEQYF.

The V gene is TRBV14, the J gene TRBJ2-5; D gene ambiguous. V was clipped by 2 bases and J by 0 bases, with 10 bases between them. This CDR3 is built from 15 residues. Germline-derived CDR1 and CDR2 are SGHDN and FVKESK. CDR3 in amino acids: CASSQFTAYQETQYF. In DNA form, the CDR3 reads TGTGCCAGCAGCCAATTCACAGCCTACCAAGAGACCCAGTACTTC.

The chain is built from TRBV11-2 and TRBJ1-4; possibly TRBD1 for D (5 bases). CDR3 size: 11 residues. Per germline, CDR1 SGHAT and CDR2 FQNNGV. Trimming cost V 5 bases and J 11 bases, with 9 bases left between them. The DNA of the CDR3 is TGTGCCAGCAGCCAGAGACAGAAACTGTTTTTT. Encoded protein: CASSQRQKLFF.

This CDR3 is CASSLDRGYEQYF. CDR3 DNA sequence: TGTGCCAGCAGTTTGGACAGGGGTTACGAGCAGTACTTC. This chain links TRBV28 with TRBJ2-7, with TRBD1 identical over 9 bases. V shed 3 bases, J shed 4 bases, and the junction held 1 base outside the gene matches. CDR1 and CDR2 from the germline V gene are MDHEN and SYDVKM. The CDR3 runs to 13 residues.

This chain connects TRBV18 to TRBJ1-1; the D is unclear. Per germline, CDR1 KGHSH and CDR2 LQKENI. There are 13 residues in the CDR3. V lost 4 bases, J lost 3 bases, and 9 bases lay in between. The CDR3 region is CASSRVRDTEAFF. The CDR3 DNA reads TGTGCCAGCTCACGTGTGAGGGACACTGAAGCTTTCTTT.

The genes are TRBV28 and TRBJ2-1; 8 bases match TRBD2. Per germline, CDR1 MDHEN and CDR2 SYDVKM. This CDR3 contains 15 residues. The V and J ends lost 2 bases and 6 bases, in that order; junction bases with no gene match: 6. CDR3 in amino acids: CASSLLREAANEQFF. In DNA, the CDR3 is TGTGCCAGCAGTTTACTGCGGGAGGCCGCCAATGAGCAGTTCTTC.

This CDR3 is CASSFWDRGVKYF. The CDR3 nucleotides are TGTGCCAGCAGTTTTTGGGACAGGGGGGTGAAGTACTTC. The chain carries TRBV12-3 or TRBV12-4 and TRBJ2-7, with 11 bases identical to TRBD1. The length of the CDR3 is 13 residues. V was pared by 3 bases and J by 11 bases, with 6 bases of the junction left unmatched.

The chain couples TRBV7-9 to TRBJ2-1, with 9 nucleotides matching TRBD2. The CDR3 totals 16 residues. Trimming took 3 bases from V and 1 from J; bases not matched to a gene: 4. Per the germline V gene, CDR1 is SEHNR and CDR2 is FQNEAQ (reference sequence). The CDR3 region has the DNA TGTGCCAGCAGCTTGGGACTAGCCTCGTCCTACAATGAGCAGTTCTTC. Translation: CASSLGLASSYNEQFF.

This clone was detected once. The rearrangement uses TRBV28 and TRBJ2-3; D possibly corresponds to TRBD1 (6 bases). The CDR3 is 14 amino acids. V was clipped by 4 bases and J by 5 bases, with 13 bases between them. Germline CDR1 reads MDHEN; CDR2 reads SYDVKM. CDR3 nucleotide sequence: TGTGCCAGCAGTTCCCAGGGGTCCATAGATACGCAGTATTTT. This sequence encodes CASSSQGSIDTQYF. The full variable domain, its missing parts supplied by reference TRBV28 and TRBJ2-3, is DVKVTQSSRYLVKRTGEKVFLECVQDMDHENMFWYRQDPGLGLRLIYFSYDVKMKEKGDIPEGYSVSREKKERFSLILESASTNQTSMYLCASSSQGSIDTQYFGPGTRLTVL.

The chain recombines TRBV2 with TRBJ1-2; TRBD1 is a possible D gene (5 bases). The CDR3 spans 13 residues. V lost 11 bases and J 8 bases, leaving 21 bases between the germline ends. Per the germline V gene, CDR1 is SNHLY and CDR2 is FYNNEI. The DNA for the CDR3 is TGTGCCCGTCTCCCAGTCATTCAGGGCGGCTACACCTTC. Residues: CARLPVIQGGYTF.

This rearrangement joins TRBV7-9 to TRBJ2-7; 10 bases fit TRBD1. Germline assignment: CDR1 SEHNR and CDR2 FQNEAQ (reference sequence). Trimming at V came to 1 base and at J to 4 bases, leaving 13 bases not matched to a gene. The CDR3 is 18 amino acids. CDR3 nucleotides: TGTGCCAGCAGCTTAGTTGCTACGGCGGGGACAGGGGAGTACGAGCAGTACTTC. Translation gives CASSLVATAGTGEYEQYF.

This chain uses TRBV5-1 with TRBJ1-4, with a weak D call TRBD1 (5 bases). The CDR3 is 14 amino acids. V lost 3 bases to trimming and J lost 6 bases, with 12 bases between them. Germline CDR1 reads SGHRS; CDR2 reads YFSETQ. The CDR3 loop is CASSSLTRDEKLFF. The CDR3 nucleotides are TGCGCCAGCAGCTCACTGACCAGGGATGAAAAACTGTTTTTT. Complete variable domain (other parts from reference TRBV5-1 and TRBJ1-4): KAGVTQTPRYLIKTRGQQVTLSCSPISGHRSVSWYQQTPGQGLQFLFEYFSETQRNKGNFPGRFSGRQFSNSRSEMNVSTLELGDSALYLCASSSLTRDEKLFFGSGTQLSVL.

The chain couples TRBV11-3 to TRBJ2-2; 7 positions match TRBD1. Per the germline V gene, CDR1 is SGHNT and CDR2 is YENEEA. Trimming removed 5 bases from V and 7 bases from J; junction bases left unmatched: 10. The CDR3 has 15 residues. The CDR3 nucleotides are TGTGCCAGCAGCATAGCCGGACAGGAAAACGGGGAGCTGTTTTTT. It specifies CASSIAGQENGELFF.

The V gene is TRBV7-9, the J gene TRBJ1-2, with 8 bases aligning to TRBD1. This CDR3 region has 13 residues. Germline V gives CDR1 SEHNR, CDR2 FQNEAQ (reference sequence). After removal of 4 bases from V and 8 bases from J, the junction contained 6 bases not matched to a gene. Here the CDR3 reads CASSSRTGIGYTF. The CDR3 bases are TGTGCCAGCAGCTCGCGGACAGGGATCGGCTACACCTTC.